This T cell receptor beta chain derives from a study of OX40 agonist ivuxolimab in advanced cancers. Whole-study context: Every 2 weeks, ivuxolimab was infused into the patients intravenously at between 0.01 and 10 mg/kg. Notes on the study in general: The average count of expanded clones was higher among CD8+ T cells than among CD4+.

Repertoires were generated with immunoSEQ multiplex PCR, while TCRdb's copy carries only in-frame clones and drops some. The data hold 70,000 to 95,000 clones, with approximately 90% observed a single time. Of note for this clone: Its specificity is unknown.

The source was CD4+ or CD8+ T cells sorted from blood, collected in a trial of the OX40 agonist ivuxolimab. The TCR comes from an adult with an advanced solid tumor such as melanoma, head and neck, liver or kidney cancer.

CDR3: CASTLLPLGYQPQHF. Written as DNA, the CDR3 is TGTGCCAGCACCCTCCTTCCCCTGGGCTATCAGCCCCAGCATTTT. This sequence joins TRBV27 and TRBJ1-5; D is uncertain. This CDR3 is 15 amino acids long. Germline CDR1 MNHEY, CDR2 SMNVEV (reference sequence). The germline V and J ends were trimmed by 7 bases and 5 bases, with 18 bases remaining between them.